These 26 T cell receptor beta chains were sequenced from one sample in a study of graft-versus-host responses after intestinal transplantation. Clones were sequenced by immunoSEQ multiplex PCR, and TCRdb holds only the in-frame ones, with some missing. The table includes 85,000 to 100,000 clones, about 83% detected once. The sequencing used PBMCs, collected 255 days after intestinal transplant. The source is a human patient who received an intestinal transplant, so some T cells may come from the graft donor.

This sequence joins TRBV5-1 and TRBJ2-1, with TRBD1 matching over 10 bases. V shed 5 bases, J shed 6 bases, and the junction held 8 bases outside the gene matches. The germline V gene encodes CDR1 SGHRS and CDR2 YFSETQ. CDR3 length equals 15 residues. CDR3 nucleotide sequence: TGCGCCAGCAGAGCTTCGGGACAGGGGCCCAATGAGCAGTTCTTC. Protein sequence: CASRASGQGPNEQFF.

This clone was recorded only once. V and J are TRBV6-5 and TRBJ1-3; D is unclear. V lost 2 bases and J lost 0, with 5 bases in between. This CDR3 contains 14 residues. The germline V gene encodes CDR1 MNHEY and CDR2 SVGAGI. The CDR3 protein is CASSYGRSGNTIYF. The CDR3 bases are TGTGCCAGCAGTTACGGCCGCTCTGGAAACACCATATATTTT.

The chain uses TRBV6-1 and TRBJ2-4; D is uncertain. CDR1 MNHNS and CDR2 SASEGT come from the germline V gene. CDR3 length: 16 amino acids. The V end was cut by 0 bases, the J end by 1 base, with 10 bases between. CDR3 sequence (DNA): TGTGCCAGCAGTGAAGCGTGGAATACTGCCAAAAACATTCAGTACTTC. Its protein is CASSEAWNTAKNIQYF.

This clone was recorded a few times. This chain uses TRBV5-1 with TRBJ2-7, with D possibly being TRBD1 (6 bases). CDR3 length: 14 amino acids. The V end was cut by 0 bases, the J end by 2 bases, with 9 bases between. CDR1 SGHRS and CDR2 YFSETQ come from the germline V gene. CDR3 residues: CASSLGQGPYEQYF. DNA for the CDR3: TGCGCCAGCAGCTTGGGTCAGGGGCCCTACGAGCAGTACTTC.

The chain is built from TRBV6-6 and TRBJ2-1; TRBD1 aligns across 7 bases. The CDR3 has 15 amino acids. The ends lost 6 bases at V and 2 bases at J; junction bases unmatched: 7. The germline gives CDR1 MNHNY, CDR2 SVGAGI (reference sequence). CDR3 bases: TGTGCCAGCAGAAACGGACAGGTACCCTACAATGAGCAGTTCTTC. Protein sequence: CASRNGQVPYNEQFF.

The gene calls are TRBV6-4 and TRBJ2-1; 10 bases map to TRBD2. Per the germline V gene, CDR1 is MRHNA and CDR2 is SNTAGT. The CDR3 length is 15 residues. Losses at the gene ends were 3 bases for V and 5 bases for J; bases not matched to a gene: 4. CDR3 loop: CASSESGGADNEQFF. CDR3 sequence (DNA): TGTGCCAGCAGTGAGAGCGGGGGGGCCGACAATGAGCAGTTCTTC.

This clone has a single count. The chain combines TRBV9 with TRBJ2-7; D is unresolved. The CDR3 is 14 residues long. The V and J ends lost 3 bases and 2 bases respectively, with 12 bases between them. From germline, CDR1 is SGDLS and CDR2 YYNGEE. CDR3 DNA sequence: TGTGCCAGCAGCGCCCGAGGCGGCGCCTACGAGCAGTACTTC. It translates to CASSARGGAYEQYF.

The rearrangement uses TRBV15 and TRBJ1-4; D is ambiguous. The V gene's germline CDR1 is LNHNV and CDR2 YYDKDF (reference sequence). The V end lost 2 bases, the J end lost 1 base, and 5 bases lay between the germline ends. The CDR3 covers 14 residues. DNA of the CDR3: TGTGCCACCAGCAGACAGATAACTAATGAAAAACTGTTTTTT. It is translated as CATSRQITNEKLFF.

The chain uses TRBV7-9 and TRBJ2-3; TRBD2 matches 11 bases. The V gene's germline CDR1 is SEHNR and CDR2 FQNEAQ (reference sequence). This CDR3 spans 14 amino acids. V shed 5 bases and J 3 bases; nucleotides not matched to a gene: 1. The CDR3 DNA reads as TGTGCCAGCAGCAGGACTAGCGGGACAGATACGCAGTATTTT. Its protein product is CASSRTSGTDTQYF.

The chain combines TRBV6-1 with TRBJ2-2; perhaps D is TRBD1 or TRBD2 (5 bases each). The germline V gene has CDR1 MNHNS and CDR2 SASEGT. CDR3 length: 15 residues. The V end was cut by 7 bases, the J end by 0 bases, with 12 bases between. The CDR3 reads CASKVQEANTGELFF. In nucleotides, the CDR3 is TGTGCCAGCAAAGTACAGGAGGCGAACACCGGGGAGCTGTTTTTT.

This chain's CDR3 is CASSPSVGPGGDRRPYEQYF. CDR3 DNA: TGTGCCAGCAGCCCGTCTGTTGGCCCGGGTGGGGACAGGAGACCCTACGAGCAGTACTTC. The chain couples TRBV28 to TRBJ2-7; 8 bases agree with TRBD1. Germline V gives CDR1 MDHEN, CDR2 SYDVKM. J lost 2 bases, V lost 6 bases, and 24 bases had no gene match. This CDR3 comprises 20 residues.

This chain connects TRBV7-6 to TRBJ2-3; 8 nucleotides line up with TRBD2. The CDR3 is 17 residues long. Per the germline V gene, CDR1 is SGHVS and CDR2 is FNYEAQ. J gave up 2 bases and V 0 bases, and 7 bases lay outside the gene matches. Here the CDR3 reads CASSLAPVAGNTDTQYF. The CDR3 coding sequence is TGTGCCAGCAGCTTAGCGCCAGTAGCGGGGAACACAGATACGCAGTATTTT.

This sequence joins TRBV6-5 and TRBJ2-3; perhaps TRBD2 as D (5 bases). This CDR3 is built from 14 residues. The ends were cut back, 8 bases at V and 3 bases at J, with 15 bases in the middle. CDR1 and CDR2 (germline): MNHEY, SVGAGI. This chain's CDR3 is CASSWAGVTDTQYF. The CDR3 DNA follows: TGTGCCAGCTCTTGGGCCGGGGTTACAGATACGCAGTATTTT.

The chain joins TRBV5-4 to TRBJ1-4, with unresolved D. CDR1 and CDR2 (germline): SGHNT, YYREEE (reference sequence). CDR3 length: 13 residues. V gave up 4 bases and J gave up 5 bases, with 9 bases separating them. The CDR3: CASSGRGNEKLFF. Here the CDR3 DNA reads TGTGCCAGCAGCGGCCGGGGAAATGAAAAACTGTTTTTT.

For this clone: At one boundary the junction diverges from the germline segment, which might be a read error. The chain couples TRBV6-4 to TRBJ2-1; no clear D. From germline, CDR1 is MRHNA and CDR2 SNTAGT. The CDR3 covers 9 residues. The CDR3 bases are TGTGCCAGCAAACGTAGAATACTCTTC. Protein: CASKRRILF.

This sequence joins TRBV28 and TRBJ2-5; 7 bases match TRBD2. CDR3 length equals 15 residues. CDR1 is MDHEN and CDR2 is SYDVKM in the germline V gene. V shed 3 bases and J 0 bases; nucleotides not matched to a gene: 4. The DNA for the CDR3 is TGTGCCAGCAGTTTGAGCGGGGTGAACCAAGAGACCCAGTACTTC. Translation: CASSLSGVNQETQYF.

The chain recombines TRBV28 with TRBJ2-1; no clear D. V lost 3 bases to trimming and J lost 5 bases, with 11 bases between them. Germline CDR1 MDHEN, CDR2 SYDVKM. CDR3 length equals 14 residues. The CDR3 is CASSLSSSNNEQFF. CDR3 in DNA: TGTGCCAGCAGTTTGAGTTCCAGCAACAATGAGCAGTTCTTC.

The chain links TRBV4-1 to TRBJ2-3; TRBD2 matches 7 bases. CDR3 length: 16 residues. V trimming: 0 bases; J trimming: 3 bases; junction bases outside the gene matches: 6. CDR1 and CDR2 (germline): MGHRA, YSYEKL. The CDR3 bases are TGCGCCAGCAGCCAAGATGGGCGACTAGCTACAGATACGCAGTATTTT. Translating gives CASSQDGRLATDTQYF.

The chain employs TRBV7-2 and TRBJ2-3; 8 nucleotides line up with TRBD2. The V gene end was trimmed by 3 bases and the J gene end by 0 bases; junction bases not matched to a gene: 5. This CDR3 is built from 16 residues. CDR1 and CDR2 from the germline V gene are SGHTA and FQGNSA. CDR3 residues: CASSFRGGPSTDTQYF. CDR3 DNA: TGTGCCAGCAGCTTTCGCGGGGGGCCTAGCACAGATACGCAGTATTTT.

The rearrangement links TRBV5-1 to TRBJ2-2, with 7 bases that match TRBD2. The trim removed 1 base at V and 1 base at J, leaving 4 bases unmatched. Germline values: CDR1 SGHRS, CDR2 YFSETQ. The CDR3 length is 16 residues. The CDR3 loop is CASSLSLARNTGELFF. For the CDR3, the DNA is TGCGCCAGCAGCTTGTCACTAGCGAGGAACACCGGGGAGCTGTTTTTT.

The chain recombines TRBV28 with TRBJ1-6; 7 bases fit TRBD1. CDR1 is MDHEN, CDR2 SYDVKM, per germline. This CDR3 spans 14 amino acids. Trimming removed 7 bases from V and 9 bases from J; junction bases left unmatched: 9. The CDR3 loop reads CASTLGGAGSPLHF. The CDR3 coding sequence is TGTGCCAGCACCCTAGGGGGCGCAGGTTCACCCCTCCACTTT. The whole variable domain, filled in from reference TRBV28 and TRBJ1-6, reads DVKVTQSSRYLVKRTGEKVFLECVQDMDHENMFWYRQDPGLGLRLIYFSYDVKMKEKGDIPEGYSVSREKKERFSLILESASTNQTSMYLCASTLGGAGSPLHFGNGTRLTVT.

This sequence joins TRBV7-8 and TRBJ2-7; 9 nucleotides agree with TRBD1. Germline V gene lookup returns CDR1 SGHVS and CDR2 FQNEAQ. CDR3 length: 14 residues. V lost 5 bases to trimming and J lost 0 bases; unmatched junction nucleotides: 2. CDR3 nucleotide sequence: TGTGCCAGCAGCCCGACAGGGGGCTCCTACGAGCAGTACTTC. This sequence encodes CASSPTGGSYEQYF.

The CDR3 loop reads CASSQGTSVTDTQYF. The CDR3 coding sequence is TGTGCCAGCAGCCAGGGGACTAGCGTCACAGATACGCAGTATTTT. This sequence joins TRBV4-2 and TRBJ2-3; 10 nucleotides match TRBD2. Germline lookup yields CDR1 LGHNA and CDR2 YNFKEQ. The CDR3 covers 15 residues. V lost 3 bases, J lost 2 bases, and 2 bases stayed unmatched.

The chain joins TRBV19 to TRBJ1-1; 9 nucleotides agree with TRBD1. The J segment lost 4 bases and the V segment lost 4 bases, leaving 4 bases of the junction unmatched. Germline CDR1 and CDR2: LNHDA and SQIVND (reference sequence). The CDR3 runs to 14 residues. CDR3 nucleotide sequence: TGTGCCAGTAGTACAGACAGGGGGGGCACTGAAGCTTTCTTT. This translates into CASSTDRGGTEAFF.

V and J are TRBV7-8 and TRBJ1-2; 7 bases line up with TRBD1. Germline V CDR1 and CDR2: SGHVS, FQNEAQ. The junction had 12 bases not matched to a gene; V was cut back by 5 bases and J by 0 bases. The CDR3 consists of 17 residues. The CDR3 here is CASSPFTGTASNYGYTF. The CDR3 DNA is TGTGCCAGCAGCCCGTTCACCGGGACAGCCTCTAACTATGGCTACACCTTC.

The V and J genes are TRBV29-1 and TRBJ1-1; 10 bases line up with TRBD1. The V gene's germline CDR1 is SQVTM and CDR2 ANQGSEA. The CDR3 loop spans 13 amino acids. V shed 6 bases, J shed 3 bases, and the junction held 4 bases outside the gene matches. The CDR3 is CSVKGTGDTEAFF. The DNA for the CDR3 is TGCAGCGTAAAAGGGACAGGGGACACTGAAGCTTTCTTT.